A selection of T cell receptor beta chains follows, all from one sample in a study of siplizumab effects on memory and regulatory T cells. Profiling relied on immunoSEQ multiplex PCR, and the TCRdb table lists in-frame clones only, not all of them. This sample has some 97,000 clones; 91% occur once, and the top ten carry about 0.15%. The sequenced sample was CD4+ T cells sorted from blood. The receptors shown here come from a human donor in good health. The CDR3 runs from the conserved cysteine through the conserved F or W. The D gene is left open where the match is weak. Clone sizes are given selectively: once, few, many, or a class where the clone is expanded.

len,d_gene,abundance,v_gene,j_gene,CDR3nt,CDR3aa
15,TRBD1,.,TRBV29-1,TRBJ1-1,TGCAGCGTTGAACTCCGGACAGGGAAGAACACTGAAGCTTTCTTT,CSVELRTGKNTEAFF
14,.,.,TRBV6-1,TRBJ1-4,TGTGCCAGCAGAAGTCAGGCAACTAATGAAAAACTGTTTTTT,CASRSQATNEKLFF
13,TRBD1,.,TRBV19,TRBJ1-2,TGTGCCAGCATACCTAAGACAGGGTATGGCTACACCTTC,CASIPKTGYGYTF
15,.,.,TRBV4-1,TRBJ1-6,TGCGCCAGCAGCCTAGACAGTGCGTATGATTCACCCCTCCACTTT,CASSLDSAYDSPLHF
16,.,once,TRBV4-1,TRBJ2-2,TGCGCCAGCAGCCAACCGCGTAGGGGGAACACCGGGGAGCTGTTTTTT,CASSQPRRGNTGELFF
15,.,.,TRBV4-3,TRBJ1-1,TGCGCCAGCAGCCAAGATTCTCGGGTTGGCACTGAAGCTTTCTTT,CASSQDSRVGTEAFF
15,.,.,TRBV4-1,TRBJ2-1,TGCGCCAGCAGCCAAGAATGGACGGACTACAATGAGCAGTTCTTC,CASSQEWTDYNEQFF
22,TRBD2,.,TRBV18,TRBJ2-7,TGTGCCAGCTCGAAGGATGAGAGGTTGGCTAGCGGGGGGGCGGAGGTCTCCTACGAGCAGTACTTC,CASSKDERLASGGAEVSYEQYF
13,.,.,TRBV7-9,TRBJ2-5,TGTGCCAGCAGCCTCAGGGTCCAAGAGACCCAGTACTTC,CASSLRVQETQYF
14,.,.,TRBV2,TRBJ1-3,TGTGCCGCGGGAATGGGGGACTCTGGAAACACCATATATTTT,CAAGMGDSGNTIYF
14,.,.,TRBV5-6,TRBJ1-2,TGTGCCAGCAGCCTGGGAGCCCTATTGGGGGGCTACACCTTC,CASSLGALLGGYTF
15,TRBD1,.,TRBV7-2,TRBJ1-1,TGTGCCAGCAGCACCCGACAGGGACTGAACACTGAAGCTTTCTTT,CASSTRQGLNTEAFF
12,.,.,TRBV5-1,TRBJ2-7,TGCGCCAGCAGCCGCACAGGGAACGAGCAGTACTTC,CASSRTGNEQYF
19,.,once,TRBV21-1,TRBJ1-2,TGTGCCAGCAGCAAAGCGCTTTTCGGGGCGACAGGGAGGCGGCTTGGCTACACCTTC,CASSKALFGATGRRLGYTF
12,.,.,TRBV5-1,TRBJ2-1,TGCGCCAGCAGCGCCAACAGTAATGAGCAGTTCTTC,CASSANSNEQFF
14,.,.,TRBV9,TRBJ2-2,TGTGCCAGCAGCGCGACATCAGGGGCCGGGGAGCTGTTTTTT,CASSATSGAGELFF
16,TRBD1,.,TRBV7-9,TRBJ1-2,TGTGCCAGCAGCCGTGGACAGGCTCATGGGTCTTATGGCTACACCTTC,CASSRGQAHGSYGYTF
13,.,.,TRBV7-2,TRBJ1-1,TGTGCCAGCAGCCTGGACGCGAACACTGAAGCTTTCTTT,CASSLDANTEAFF
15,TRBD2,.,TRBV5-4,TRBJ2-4,TGTGCCAGCAGTCTGCCTACTAGCGGGCGGGACATTCAGTACTTC,CASSLPTSGRDIQYF
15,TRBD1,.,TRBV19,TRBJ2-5,TGTGCCAGTAGTATAGGCCCGGGACAGATGGGGACCCAGTACTTC,CASSIGPGQMGTQYF
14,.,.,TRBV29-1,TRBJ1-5,TGCAGCGCCGGGACGGGTTGGAGCAATCAGCCCCAGCATTTT,CSAGTGWSNQPQHF
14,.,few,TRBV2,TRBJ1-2,TGTGCCAGCAGCGCTGACGGACTCCGCTATGGCTACACCTTC,CASSADGLRYGYTF
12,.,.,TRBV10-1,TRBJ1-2,TGCGCCAGCAGTGACAGTAACTATGGCTACACCTTC,CASSDSNYGYTF